This T cell receptor beta chain was captured by sequencing in a study of sequential checkpoint blockade in melanoma. Sample treatment: randomized to nivolumab then ipilimumab (arm A) or the reverse (arm B). No patient had prior DNA-damaging chemotherapy. A word on this clone: Its specificity is not known.

TCRdb keeps only in-frame clones here, not all; method: immunoSEQ multiplex PCR. The sample shows more than 5,000 clones, less than 20% of them seen only once. Broader study findings: PD-L1 staining and CD8+ counts, not mutational load, tracked tumor T-cell clonality.

Trimming at V came to 9 bases and at J to 7 bases, leaving 6 bases not matched to a gene. Germline CDR1 is SNHLY and CDR2 is FYNNEI. This CDR3 region has 13 residues. The receptor was derived from a human donor with melanoma. The sequencing here drew on tumor tissue (inferred from file names), taken from a patient given nivolumab and ipilimumab in sequence. The V and J genes are TRBV2 and TRBJ1-2; 12 bases agree with TRBD1. CDR3 coding DNA: TGTGCCAGGGGGACAGGGGGCTTTGTTGGCTACACCTTC. Residues: CARGTGGFVGYTF. Variable domain in full (rest from reference TRBV2 and TRBJ1-2): EPEVTQTPSHQVTQMGQEVILRCVPISNHLYFYWYRQILGQKVEFLVSFYNNEISEKSEIFDDQFSVERPDGSNFTLKIRSTKLEDSAMYFCARGTGGFVGYTFGSGTRLTVV.